These 27 T cell receptor beta chains came from one sample sequenced in a study of blood T cell repertoires in COVID-19. The table came from immunoSEQ multiplex PCR; TCRdb's copy has only in-frame clones and leaves some out. The sample has tens of thousands of clones; about four fifths are singletons. Sequencing was done on a sample of peripheral blood. The receptor set was obtained from a human donor in a cohort sampled during active or convalescent COVID-19.

CDR3: CASSSKRGDTEAFF. CDR3 DNA sequence: TGTGCCAGCAGCTCCAAGCGGGGGGATACTGAAGCTTTCTTT. The gene calls are TRBV7-2 and TRBJ1-1; D is perhaps TRBD1 (5 bases). Trimming cost V 4 bases and J 5 bases, with 14 bases left between them. The CDR3 runs to 14 residues. In germline, CDR1 is SGHTA, CDR2 FQGNSA.

The chain combines TRBV15 with TRBJ2-6, with D possibly being TRBD1 (6 bases). Trimming shortened V by 4 bases and J by 1 base, and 17 bases separated the two germline ends. Germline V gene sequence: CDR1 LNHNV, CDR2 YYDKDF (reference sequence). The CDR3 is made up of 18 amino acids. The CDR3 nucleotides read TGTGCCACCAGCAATAGACAGGTTAATCCTTCTGGGGCCAACGTCCTGACTTTC. Its protein is CATSNRQVNPSGANVLTF.

The chain links TRBV9 to TRBJ1-2, with 8 bases that match TRBD1. Germline V gene lookup returns CDR1 SGDLS and CDR2 YYNGEE. The CDR3 loop spans 15 amino acids. After removal of 6 bases from V and 6 bases from J, the junction contained 13 bases not matched to a gene. The CDR3 loop is CASTRGDRRRDGYTF. CDR3 DNA: TGTGCCAGCACCAGAGGGGACAGGCGAAGGGATGGCTACACCTTC.

This clone is a singleton in its sample. V and J are TRBV11-2 and TRBJ1-6; possible D gene TRBD1, 6 bases. V lost 5 bases and J 6 bases, leaving 17 bases between the germline ends. This CDR3 has 16 amino acids. The germline gives CDR1 SGHAT, CDR2 FQNNGV. This CDR3 is CASSPTRGTPNSPLHF. The CDR3 bases are TGTGCCAGCAGCCCAACAAGGGGGACACCTAATTCACCCCTCCACTTT.

This rearrangement joins TRBV6-5 to TRBJ2-7, with a tentative D call TRBD2 (5 bases). The CDR3 runs 13 residues. With 7 bases removed from V and 3 bases from J, the gap between germline ends came to 13 bases. Germline lookup yields CDR1 MNHEY and CDR2 SVGAGI. The CDR3 loop reads CASKGTGNYEQYF. CDR3 DNA sequence: TGTGCCAGCAAGGGAACGGGAAACTACGAGCAGTACTTC.

In its sample, this clone was seen once. This chain connects TRBV4-3 to TRBJ2-7, with D tentatively TRBD2 (6 bases). Per germline, CDR1 LGHNA and CDR2 YSLEER. The CDR3 contains 14 residues. V was shortened by 0 bases and J by 5 bases, with 11 bases between the two germline ends. CDR3 coding DNA: TGCGCCAGCAGCCAAGAAATAACTAGCCACGAGCAGTACTTC. This encodes CASSQEITSHEQYF.

The V and J genes are TRBV29-1 and TRBJ1-4, with D maybe TRBD1 (6 bases). Looked up from germline, CDR1 is SQVTM and CDR2 is ANQGSEA. Trimming shortened V by 6 bases and J by 3 bases, and 11 bases separated the two germline ends. This CDR3 has 13 amino acids. This CDR3 is CSVYRAPNEKLFF. CDR3 DNA sequence: TGCAGCGTCTACAGGGCCCCTAATGAAAAACTGTTTTTT.

The gene calls are TRBV7-8 and TRBJ1-3; possibly TRBD1 for D (6 bases). V lost 4 bases, J lost 0 bases, and 16 bases lay in between. CDR3 size: 17 residues. CDR1 SGHVS and CDR2 FQNEAQ come from the germline V gene. CDR3: CASSSTRQDRSGNTIYF. The DNA for the CDR3 is TGTGCCAGCAGCTCGACCCGACAGGACCGCTCTGGAAACACCATATATTTT.

The CDR3 region is CASSGVPRRVSNQPQHF. DNA for the CDR3: TGTGCCAGCTCAGGGGTCCCCAGGAGGGTTAGCAATCAGCCCCAGCATTTT. The chain recombines TRBV18 with TRBJ1-5; D gene ambiguous. V lost 5 bases, J lost 0 bases, and 17 bases lay in between. CDR1 is KGHSH and CDR2 is LQKENI in the germline V gene. The CDR3 totals 17 residues.

V and J are TRBV29-1 and TRBJ2-6, with 11 nucleotides matching TRBD1. Trimming at V came to 7 bases and at J to 3 bases, leaving 5 bases not matched to a gene. The V gene's germline CDR1 is SQVTM and CDR2 ANQGSEA. CDR3 length: 15 amino acids. Here the CDR3 reads CSGWTGGNGANVLTF. The DNA for the CDR3 is TGCAGCGGCTGGACAGGGGGCAATGGGGCCAACGTCCTGACTTTC.

The CDR3 region is CASSLEAGSEAFF. The CDR3 bases are TGCGCCAGCAGCTTGGAGGCAGGCTCCGAAGCTTTCTTT. This chain uses TRBV5-1 with TRBJ1-1; no firm D call. The germline V gene encodes CDR1 SGHRS and CDR2 YFSETQ. V was clipped by 0 bases and J by 8 bases, with 11 bases between them. The CDR3 length is 13 residues.

The CDR3 nucleotides are TGTGCCTGGAGTGGGCTAGCGGGGGGACTCAACCAAGAGACCCAGTACTTC. It specifies CAWSGLAGGLNQETQYF. This chain links TRBV30 with TRBJ2-5, with TRBD2 matching 11 bases. Germline V gives CDR1 GTSNPN, CDR2 SVGIG (reference sequence). V lost 1 base to trimming and J lost 0 bases; unmatched junction nucleotides: 7. This CDR3 comprises 17 residues.

The rearrangement links TRBV2 to TRBJ1-6, with a weak D call TRBD1 (6 bases). V lost 1 base and J lost 9, with 10 bases in between. Germline CDR1 and CDR2: SNHLY and FYNNEI. The CDR3 consists of 14 residues. Written as DNA, the CDR3 is TGTGCCAGCAGTGAAGGCTACAGGGCTTCACCCCTCCACTTT. It translates to CASSEGYRASPLHF.

The rearrangement uses TRBV6-5 and TRBJ1-2; D unclear. Germline CDR1 and CDR2: MNHEY and SVGAGI. Trimming pared 0 bases from V and 2 bases from J, leaving 10 bases between. This CDR3 has 15 amino acids. CDR3 sequence (DNA): TGTGCCAGCAGTTACTCTAGTAACAGCAACTATGGCTACACCTTC. Translated, it gives CASSYSSNSNYGYTF.

The rearrangement links TRBV7-9 to TRBJ2-5, with 12 bases matching TRBD1. The V and J ends lost 5 bases and 4 bases, in that order; junction bases with no gene match: 11. Looked up from germline, CDR1 is SEHNR and CDR2 is FQNEAQ (reference sequence). This CDR3 contains 17 residues. CDR3 bases: TGTGCCAGCAGCCCTCCGGGACAGGGGGCGGTCGGAGAGACCCAGTACTTC. Translation: CASSPPGQGAVGETQYF.

This clone is a singleton in its sample. The V call is TRBV5-6, the J call TRBJ1-6; no clear D gene. CDR3 length: 13 amino acids. The germline V and J ends were trimmed by 3 bases and 10 bases, with 11 bases remaining between them. CDR1 is SGHDT and CDR2 is YYEEEE in the germline V gene. This CDR3 is CASSSGRGSPLHF. Written as DNA, the CDR3 is TGTGCCAGCAGCTCCGGTCGCGGCTCACCCCTCCACTTT.

V usage is TRBV11-2 and J usage is TRBJ2-3, with 8 bases aligning to TRBD1. Germline trimming cut 6 bases from V and 2 bases from J; bases unmatched to any gene: 4. Germline V gene sequence: CDR1 SGHAT, CDR2 FQNNGV. The CDR3 runs 14 residues. CDR3 protein: CASSPQGATDTQYF. CDR3 bases: TGTGCCAGCAGTCCTCAGGGGGCCACAGATACGCAGTATTTT.

This clone was seen just once. The chain couples TRBV5-4 to TRBJ1-2; D is possibly TRBD1 (6 bases). This CDR3 is built from 15 residues. The germline V and J ends were trimmed by 0 bases and 1 base, with 10 bases remaining between them. In germline, CDR1 is SGHNT, CDR2 YYREEE (reference sequence). The CDR3 loop is CASSLATGINYGYTF. The CDR3 nucleotides are TGTGCCAGCAGCTTGGCCACAGGGATTAACTATGGCTACACCTTC.

The CDR3 nucleotides read TGTGCTAGTGGTTTGGCACGAGAGTATGGCTACACCTTC. Its protein is CASGLAREYGYTF. V and J are TRBV12-5 and TRBJ1-2; D gene unclear. This CDR3 is 13 amino acids long. V was shortened by 1 base and J by 5 bases, with 8 bases between the two germline ends. The germline V gene has CDR1 LGHNT and CDR2 FRNRAP.

This clone was seen only a few times. This chain joins TRBV6-5 and TRBJ2-7; TRBD1 agrees at 8 bases. With 5 bases clipped from V and 7 bases from J, the junction kept 10 bases outside the gene matches. Germline V gives CDR1 MNHEY, CDR2 SVGAGI. The CDR3 runs 14 residues. The CDR3 loop is CASSTGQGSKEQYF. CDR3 coding DNA: TGTGCCAGCAGTACCGGACAGGGAAGTAAGGAGCAGTACTTC.

In this sample, this clone turned up once. The chain couples TRBV6-5 to TRBJ1-5; 8 bases are shared with TRBD1. The V gene's germline CDR1 is MNHEY and CDR2 SVGAGI. The CDR3 loop spans 15 amino acids. Unmatched junction bases numbered 4, after V lost 2 bases and J lost 4 bases. CDR3 sequence: CASSYRQGANQPQHF. The CDR3 DNA follows: TGTGCCAGCAGTTACCGGCAGGGGGCGAATCAGCCCCAGCATTTT.

The rearrangement links TRBV11-2 to TRBJ2-1, with 15 bases that match TRBD2. The V and J ends lost 5 bases and 0 bases, in that order; junction bases with no gene match: 8. Germline values: CDR1 SGHAT, CDR2 FQNNGV. The length of the CDR3 is 19 residues. CDR3 protein: CASSASGTSGGFSYNEQFF. CDR3 DNA: TGTGCCAGCAGCGCTTCTGGGACTAGCGGGGGGTTCTCCTACAATGAGCAGTTCTTC.

The chain uses TRBV2 and TRBJ2-1; 7 bases line up with TRBD2. The CDR3 consists of 13 residues. Germline V gives CDR1 SNHLY, CDR2 FYNNEI. With 7 bases clipped from V and 8 bases from J, the junction kept 8 bases outside the gene matches. CDR3 sequence (DNA): TGTGCCAGCAATTCGGGGGGAGGGGATGAGCAGTTCTTC. It codes for CASNSGGGDEQFF.

This clone was detected ten times or more. The chain uses TRBV4-3 and TRBJ2-3; 10 bases match TRBD2. Looked up from germline, CDR1 is LGHNA and CDR2 is YSLEER. Germline trimming cut 0 bases from V and 5 bases from J; bases unmatched to any gene: 5. This CDR3 has 16 residues. Here the CDR3 reads CASSQDVASGGDTQYF. DNA of the CDR3: TGCGCCAGCAGCCAAGATGTGGCTAGCGGGGGAGATACGCAGTATTTT.

The rearrangement uses TRBV19 and TRBJ2-5; D is possibly TRBD2 (7 bases). The CDR3 spans 16 residues. Germline assignment: CDR1 LNHDA and CDR2 SQIVND (reference sequence). V was clipped by 6 bases and J by 6 bases, with 23 bases between them. As DNA, the CDR3 is TGTGCCAGTAGCGTCACAGGCACGGGGGGCATGAAGACCCAGTACTTC. Translating it yields CASSVTGTGGMKTQYF.

This rearrangement joins TRBV5-4 to TRBJ2-1, with 9 bases identical to TRBD2. The CDR3 totals 15 residues. Germline CDR1 and CDR2: SGHNT and YYREEE (reference sequence). Unmatched junction bases numbered 5, after V lost 0 bases and J lost 7 bases. The CDR3 nucleotides are TGTGCCAGCAGCTTGGGGCGGGGGGGGACTAATGAGCAGTTCTTC. Encoded protein: CASSLGRGGTNEQFF.

This sequence joins TRBV7-2 and TRBJ2-2; a possible D gene is TRBD1 (7 bases). CDR3 length: 16 amino acids. CDR1 and CDR2 (germline): SGHTA, FQGNSA. V lost 9 bases and J 4 bases, leaving 21 bases between the germline ends. The DNA of the CDR3 is TGTGCCAGTTCGGCGCGGGGTAACAGGGGCACCGGGGAGCTGTTTTTT. This codes for CASSARGNRGTGELFF. Variable domain in full (rest from reference TRBV7-2 and TRBJ2-2): GAGVSQSPSNKVTEKGKDVELRCDPISGHTALYWYRQSLGQGLEFLIYFQGNSAPDKSGLPSDRFSAERTGGSVSTLTIQRTQQEDSAVYLCASSARGNRGTGELFFGEGSRLTVL.